The 30 T cell receptor beta chains listed next were all sequenced from one sample in a study of blood T cell repertoires in COVID-19. Profiled with immunoSEQ multiplex PCR; TCRdb holds only in-frame clones, not every one. The table includes roughly 500,000 clones, about 88% detected once. Sequencing was done on a sample of peripheral blood. Every receptor here comes from a man aged 18 to 29 with COVID-19, enrolled during active disease.

The chain combines TRBV18 with TRBJ1-2; 8 bases line up with TRBD1. The CDR3 length is 15 residues. The germline gives CDR1 KGHSH, CDR2 LQKENI. The ends lost 4 bases at V and 3 bases at J; junction bases unmatched: 7. CDR3 sequence reads: CASSRETGAYYGYTF. CDR3 nucleotides: TGTGCCAGCTCACGAGAGACAGGGGCATACTATGGCTACACCTTC.

As to this clone: The sample carries other DNA sequences with the same CDR3. This chain uses TRBV11-2 with TRBJ1-5; the D gene is possibly TRBD1 (5 bases). There are 15 residues in the CDR3. The V end was cut by 3 bases, the J end by 0 bases, with 9 bases between. From germline, CDR1 is SGHAT and CDR2 FQNNGV. The CDR3, as DNA: TGTGCCAGCAGCTTGGGGGGTTATAGCAATCAGCCCCAGCATTTT. Amino acids: CASSLGGYSNQPQHF.

The gene calls are TRBV7-8 and TRBJ2-7, with 7 bases lining up with TRBD1. The CDR3 totals 15 residues. Losses at the gene ends were 1 base for V and 3 bases for J; bases not matched to a gene: 6. The germline V gene has CDR1 SGHVS and CDR2 FQNEAQ. This CDR3 reads CASSLGTGSVYEQYF. As DNA, the CDR3 is TGTGCCAGCAGCTTAGGGACAGGTAGTGTCTACGAGCAGTACTTC.

CDR3 sequence: CASSLGALTGELFF. The CDR3 nucleotides read TGTGCCAGCAGCTTAGGGGCTCTCACCGGGGAGCTGTTTTTT. The chain carries TRBV7-6 and TRBJ2-2, with no clear D. Trimming took 1 base from V and 4 from J, leaving 7 bases between them. This CDR3 has 14 amino acids. The V gene's germline CDR1 is SGHVS and CDR2 FNYEAQ. Together with reference TRBV7-6 and TRBJ2-2, the CDR3 gives the full variable domain: GAGVSQSPRYKVTKRGQDVALRCDPISGHVSLYWYRQALGQGPEFLTYFNYEAQQDKSGLPNDRFSAERPEGSISTLTIQRTEQRDSAMYRCASSLGALTGELFFGEGSRLTVL.

The chain uses TRBV7-8 and TRBJ2-2, with TRBD2 identical over 14 bases. CDR1 and CDR2 from the germline V gene are SGHVS and FQNEAQ. With V trimmed by 5 bases and J by 2 bases, 4 bases remained unmatched. The CDR3 has 17 residues. The CDR3 DNA is TGTGCCAGCAGCCCCGGACTAGCGGGGGGAAACACCGGGGAGCTGTTTTTT. Amino acid sequence: CASSPGLAGGNTGELFF.

V and J are TRBV3-1 (or the pseudogene TRBV3-2) and TRBJ1-1; D not resolved. Germline V gene lookup returns CDR1 LGHDT and CDR2 YNNKEL (reference sequence). The ends were cut back, 8 bases at V and 6 bases at J, with 13 bases in the middle. The CDR3 is made up of 12 amino acids. CDR3 DNA: TGTGCCAGCGACCGGGCCGGGGCTGAAGCTTTCTTT. It specifies CASDRAGAEAFF.

The chain employs TRBV6-5 and TRBJ2-7; D call uncertain. V was pared by 2 bases and J by 4 bases, with 15 bases between. Germline V gene sequence: CDR1 MNHEY, CDR2 SVGAGI. The CDR3 contains 15 residues. DNA of the CDR3: TGTGCCAGCAGTTACCTTGGATCAGGCTTATACGAGCAGTACTTC. It yields the protein CASSYLGSGLYEQYF.

V and J are TRBV9 and TRBJ2-3; 12 bases are a match to TRBD2. Germline CDR1 is SGDLS and CDR2 is YYNGEE. J gave up 3 bases and V 0 bases, and 2 bases lay outside the gene matches. This CDR3 has 16 amino acids. This CDR3 reads CASSVASGGATDTQYF. As DNA, the CDR3 is TGTGCCAGCAGCGTAGCTAGCGGGGGGGCGACAGATACGCAGTATTTT.

This clone was recorded a few times. V usage is TRBV7-9 and J usage is TRBJ2-2; TRBD1 matches at 7 bases. The CDR3 has 16 amino acids. CDR1 and CDR2 (germline): SEHNR, FQNEAQ (reference sequence). Trimming cost V 5 bases and J 0 bases; bases outside gene matches: 6. This CDR3 reads CASSARQGTNTGELFF. DNA of the CDR3: TGTGCCAGCAGCGCGAGACAGGGTACGAACACCGGGGAGCTGTTTTTT.

V usage is TRBV13 and J usage is TRBJ2-2, with D perhaps TRBD2 (6 bases). Germline CDR1 and CDR2: PRHDT and FYEKMQ (reference sequence). Trimming pared 5 bases from V and 7 bases from J, leaving 14 bases between. This CDR3 region has 14 residues. CDR3 nucleotide sequence: TGTGCCAGCAGCCTTAAAAATAGCGGCGGGGAGCTGTTTTTT. Its translation is CASSLKNSGGELFF.

This chain joins TRBV7-3 and TRBJ2-3; 9 nucleotides agree with TRBD2. The CDR3 contains 17 residues. J was trimmed by 5 bases and V by 5 bases; bases with no gene match: 14. The germline V gene has CDR1 SGHTA and CDR2 FQGTGA. This CDR3 reads CASSHMGGSGRGDTQYF. The CDR3 nucleotides are TGTGCCAGCAGCCACATGGGAGGTAGCGGGAGAGGAGATACGCAGTATTTT.

The V call is TRBV6-6, the J call TRBJ1-2; TRBD1 might be the D (6 bases). This CDR3 has 15 amino acids. Trimming removed 8 bases from V and 4 bases from J, with 20 bases in between. From germline, CDR1 is MNHNY and CDR2 SVGAGI (reference sequence). The chain's CDR3 is CASWGPGGATYGYTF. The DNA of the CDR3 is TGTGCCAGCTGGGGACCCGGGGGGGCAACCTATGGCTACACCTTC.

The V gene is TRBV6-5, the J gene TRBJ2-1, with 9 bases fitting TRBD2. J gave up 11 bases and V 7 bases, and 3 bases lay outside the gene matches. Looked up from germline, CDR1 is MNHEY and CDR2 is SVGAGI. This CDR3 has 11 amino acids. CDR3 loop: CASTTSGQQFF. The CDR3 DNA follows: TGTGCCAGCACCACTAGCGGGCAGCAGTTCTTC.

This rearrangement joins TRBV5-4 to TRBJ2-2, with D perhaps matching TRBD2 (7 bases). Germline V gene sequence: CDR1 SGHNT, CDR2 YYREEE (reference sequence). CDR3 length: 16 residues. V shed 3 bases and J shed 2 bases, with 14 bases lying between them. CDR3: CASSWGRGKNTGELFF. The DNA for the CDR3 is TGTGCCAGCAGCTGGGGGCGGGGGAAAAACACCGGGGAGCTGTTTTTT.

This clone was picked up a small number of times. V usage is TRBV5-1 and J usage is TRBJ2-7; D ambiguous. CDR1 is SGHRS, CDR2 YFSETQ, per germline. V lost 4 bases, J lost 4 bases, and 18 bases lay in between. This CDR3 contains 15 residues. DNA of the CDR3: TGCGCCAGCAGCGAACTCCCAGCGCGGCCGTACGAGCAGTACTTC. Translated: CASSELPARPYEQYF. Full variable domain (outside the CDR3, taken from reference TRBV5-1 and TRBJ2-7): KAGVTQTPRYLIKTRGQQVTLSCSPISGHRSVSWYQQTPGQGLQFLFEYFSETQRNKGNFPGRFSGRQFSNSRSEMNVSTLELGDSALYLCASSELPARPYEQYFGPGTRLTVT.

In its sample, this clone was seen once. The chain is built from TRBV27 and TRBJ2-1; 9 bases map to TRBD1. The CDR3 has 14 residues. The germline V gene encodes CDR1 MNHEY and CDR2 SMNVEV (reference sequence). V dropped 5 bases and J dropped 7; count of bases not matched to a gene: 6. The CDR3 is CASSGGQGGNEQFF. The CDR3 DNA reads TGTGCCAGCAGTGGGGGACAGGGTGGGAATGAGCAGTTCTTC.

As to this clone: Lacking the conserved final phenylalanine or tryptophan, this CDR3 likely reflects a read error. No DNA is shown, since the ends of the CDR3 on it are uncertain; the CDR3 is the one TCRdb lists. J is TRBJ1-1 and V is TRBV1. TRBV1 has pseudogene status. The CDR3 numbers 15 amino acids, ends counted. CDR3 amino acids: CTSSPRGGDTQGVPI.

V and J are TRBV6-6 and TRBJ2-7; 8 bases map to TRBD1. Germline-derived CDR1 and CDR2 are MNHNY and SVGAGI (reference sequence). This CDR3 comprises 12 residues. The V and J ends lost 7 bases and 9 bases, in that order; junction bases with no gene match: 8. The CDR3 is CASISNRGVQYF. The CDR3 DNA sequence: TGTGCCAGCATCAGCAACAGGGGGGTGCAGTACTTC.

V is TRBV5-1 and J is TRBJ1-3; maybe TRBD1 (6 bases). The V and J ends lost 4 bases and 2 bases respectively, with 10 bases between them. This CDR3 region has 14 residues. The germline V gene has CDR1 SGHRS and CDR2 YFSETQ. CDR3 in amino acids: CASSPRTAGNTIYF. The CDR3 DNA reads TGCGCCAGCAGCCCTAGGACAGCTGGAAACACCATATATTTT.

Notes on this clone: The sample has other DNA sequences that encode this CDR3 too. This chain links TRBV6-5 with TRBJ2-1; D not certain. From germline, CDR1 is MNHEY and CDR2 SVGAGI. CDR3 length: 11 amino acids. V lost 4 bases and J lost 4, with 2 bases in between. The DNA for the CDR3 is TGTGCCAGCAGTTTATACAATGAGCAGTTCTTC. Protein sequence: CASSLYNEQFF.

The chain couples TRBV2 to TRBJ2-7; tentative D call: TRBD1 (6 bases). Germline CDR1 reads SNHLY; CDR2 reads FYNNEI. The CDR3 length is 13 residues. The V and J ends lost 6 bases and 3 bases respectively, with 12 bases between them. This CDR3 is CASSRQENYEQYF. The CDR3 region has the DNA TGTGCCAGCAGCAGACAGGAGAACTACGAGCAGTACTTC.

The V and J genes are TRBV4-2 and TRBJ2-5; 8 bases match TRBD2. Unmatched junction bases numbered 7, after V lost 3 bases and J lost 7 bases. Germline V gene lookup returns CDR1 LGHNA and CDR2 YNFKEQ. This CDR3 is built from 14 residues. The CDR3, as DNA: TGTGCCAGCAGCCAGGAGGGACTAGTGGGGACCCAGTACTTC. Its protein is CASSQEGLVGTQYF.

The chain has TRBV24-1 and TRBJ2-1; TRBD2 aligns across 7 bases. With 1 base clipped from V and 1 base from J, the junction kept 6 bases outside the gene matches. Germline V gene sequence: CDR1 KGHDR, CDR2 SFDVKD. This CDR3 region has 17 residues. CDR3 residues: CATSDLPTSDSYNEQFF. The CDR3 coding sequence is TGTGCCACCAGTGATTTACCTACTAGCGATTCCTACAATGAGCAGTTCTTC.

The chain carries TRBV7-9 and TRBJ2-3; D possibly corresponds to TRBD2 (5 bases). CDR1 and CDR2 (germline): SEHNR, FQNEAQ (reference sequence). V lost 9 bases and J 4 bases, leaving 14 bases between the germline ends. This CDR3 is built from 13 residues. This CDR3 is CASRAASPDTQYF. The CDR3 nucleotides are TGTGCCAGTCGAGCGGCTAGCCCAGATACGCAGTATTTT.

This sequence joins TRBV6-5 and TRBJ2-7; 8 nucleotides agree with TRBD2. In germline, CDR1 is MNHEY, CDR2 SVGAGI. Trimming at V came to 10 bases and at J to 5 bases, leaving 7 bases not matched to a gene. The CDR3 is made up of 12 amino acids. CDR3 amino acids: CATRRGVDEQYF. For the CDR3, the DNA is TGTGCCACCCGGCGGGGGGTCGACGAGCAGTACTTC.

The chain links TRBV11-3 to TRBJ2-2, with TRBD1 matching over 10 bases. V dropped 1 base and J dropped 5; count of bases not matched to a gene: 4. This CDR3 spans 16 amino acids. From germline, CDR1 is SGHNT and CDR2 YENEEA. The CDR3 coding sequence is TGTGCCAGCAGCTTAGGCCGACAGGGGGCGACCGGGGAGCTGTTTTTT. Translating it yields CASSLGRQGATGELFF.

The rearrangement links TRBV7-9 to TRBJ1-5; D not resolved. CDR1 and CDR2 from the germline V gene are SEHNR and FQNEAQ (reference sequence). CDR3 length: 14 residues. Trimming took 3 bases from V and 1 from J, leaving 7 bases between them. In DNA form, the CDR3 reads TGTGCCAGCAGCTTGGAGGGAAGCAATCAGCCCCAGCATTTT. Protein sequence: CASSLEGSNQPQHF.

This chain connects TRBV30 to TRBJ2-7; perhaps TRBD1 as D (7 bases). The length of the CDR3 is 14 residues. V was pared by 2 bases and J by 4 bases, with 15 bases between. Germline values: CDR1 GTSNPN, CDR2 SVGIG (reference sequence). CDR3 DNA sequence: TGTGCCTGGAGTCCCCCGACAGGGAGGTACGAGCAGTACTTC. It is translated as CAWSPPTGRYEQYF.

The chain recombines TRBV2 with TRBJ2-1, with TRBD2 matching over 10 bases. Trimming took 7 bases from V and 2 from J; bases not matched to a gene: 2. Germline V gene data show CDR1 as SNHLY and CDR2 as FYNNEI. The CDR3 is 14 residues long. This CDR3 is CASTLAGAYNEQFF. CDR3 bases: TGTGCCAGCACTCTAGCGGGGGCCTACAATGAGCAGTTCTTC.

Written as DNA, the CDR3 is TGTGCCAGCAGCTCGGGACTAGCGGGGGTCGAAGAGACCCAGTACTTC. Residues: CASSSGLAGVEETQYF. This sequence joins TRBV5-4 and TRBJ2-5; 14 positions match TRBD2. Trimming at V came to 3 bases and at J to 3 bases, leaving 4 bases not matched to a gene. This CDR3 has 16 amino acids. The germline V gene has CDR1 SGHNT and CDR2 YYREEE (reference sequence).